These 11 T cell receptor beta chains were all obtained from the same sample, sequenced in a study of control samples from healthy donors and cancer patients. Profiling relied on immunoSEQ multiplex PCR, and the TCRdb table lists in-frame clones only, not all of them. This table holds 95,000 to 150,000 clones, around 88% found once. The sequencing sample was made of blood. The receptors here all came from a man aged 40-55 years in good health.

The DNA of the CDR3 is TGTGCCAGCAGCCAAGATTCCCGCCGGGAAAGGGAAGCTTTCTTT. The encoded protein is CASSQDSRREREAFF. This chain uses TRBV3-1 (or the pseudogene TRBV3-2) with TRBJ1-1; D gene unclear. The CDR3 is 15 residues long. The V and J ends lost 0 bases and 8 bases respectively, with 16 bases between them. Germline CDR1 is LGHDT and CDR2 is YNNKEL (reference sequence).

For the CDR3, the DNA is TGTGCCAGCAGCCCGAGTGGGCTCCCGGACGGAAATGAAAAACTGTTTTTT. It encodes CASSPSGLPDGNEKLFF. This sequence joins TRBV9 and TRBJ1-4; no clear D. The CDR3 totals 17 residues. CDR1 SGDLS and CDR2 YYNGEE come from the germline V gene. Trimming shortened V by 4 bases and J by 5 bases, and 21 bases separated the two germline ends.

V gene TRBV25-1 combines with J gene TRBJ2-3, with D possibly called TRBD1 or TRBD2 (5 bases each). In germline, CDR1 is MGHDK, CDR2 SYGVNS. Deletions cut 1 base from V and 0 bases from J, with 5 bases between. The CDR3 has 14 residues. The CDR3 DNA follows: TGTGCCAGCAGTGAATGGGGGAGCACAGATACGCAGTATTTT. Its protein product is CASSEWGSTDTQYF.

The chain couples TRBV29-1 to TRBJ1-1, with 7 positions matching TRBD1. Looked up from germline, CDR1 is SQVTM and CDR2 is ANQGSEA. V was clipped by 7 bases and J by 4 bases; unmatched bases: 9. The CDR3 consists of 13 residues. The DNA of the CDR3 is TGCAGCGCCCAACGACAGGGCGGCACTGAAGCTTTCTTT. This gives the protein CSAQRQGGTEAFF.

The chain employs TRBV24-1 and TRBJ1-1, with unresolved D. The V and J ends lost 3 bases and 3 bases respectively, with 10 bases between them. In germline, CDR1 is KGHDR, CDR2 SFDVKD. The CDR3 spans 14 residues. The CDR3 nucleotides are TGTGCCACCAGTGATCTCTCGGAGGACACTGAAGCTTTCTTT. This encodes CATSDLSEDTEAFF.

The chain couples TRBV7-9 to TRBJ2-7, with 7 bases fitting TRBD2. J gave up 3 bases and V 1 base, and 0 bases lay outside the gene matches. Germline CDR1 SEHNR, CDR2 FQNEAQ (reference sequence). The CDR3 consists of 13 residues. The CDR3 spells CASSLGGGYEQYF. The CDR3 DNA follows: TGTGCCAGCAGCTTAGGCGGGGGCTACGAGCAGTACTTC.

CDR3 DNA: TGTGCCAGCAGTGAGTGGGGACATTCCAGTTCACCCCTCCACTTT. This gives the protein CASSEWGHSSSPLHF. The chain joins TRBV2 to TRBJ1-6, with D perhaps matching TRBD1 (6 bases). There are 15 residues in the CDR3. The V end lost 3 bases, the J end lost 9 bases, and 15 bases lay between the germline ends. In germline, CDR1 is SNHLY, CDR2 FYNNEI.

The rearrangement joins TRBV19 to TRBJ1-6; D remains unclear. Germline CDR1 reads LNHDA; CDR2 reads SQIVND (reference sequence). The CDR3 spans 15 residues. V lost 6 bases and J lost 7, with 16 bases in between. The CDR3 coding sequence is TGTGCCAGTAGGGAAGCCGGGATCTTAAATTCACCCCTCCACTTT. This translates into CASREAGILNSPLHF.

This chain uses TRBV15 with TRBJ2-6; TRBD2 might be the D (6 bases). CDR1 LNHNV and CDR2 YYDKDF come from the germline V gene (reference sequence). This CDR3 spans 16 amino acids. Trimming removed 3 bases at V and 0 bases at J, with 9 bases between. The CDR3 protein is CATSRGTHSGANVLTF. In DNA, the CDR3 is TGTGCCACCAGCAGGGGGACTCACTCTGGGGCCAACGTCCTGACTTTC.

The CDR3 loop reads CASSSSGGRAFF. In DNA form, the CDR3 reads TGTGCCAGCAGTTCCTCAGGGGGCCGGGCTTTCTTT. The gene calls are TRBV27 and TRBJ1-1, with 8 bases that match TRBD1. The germline CDR1 and CDR2 sequences are MNHEY and SMNVEV (reference sequence). The V and J ends lost 4 bases and 11 bases, in that order; junction bases with no gene match: 6. The CDR3 runs 12 residues.

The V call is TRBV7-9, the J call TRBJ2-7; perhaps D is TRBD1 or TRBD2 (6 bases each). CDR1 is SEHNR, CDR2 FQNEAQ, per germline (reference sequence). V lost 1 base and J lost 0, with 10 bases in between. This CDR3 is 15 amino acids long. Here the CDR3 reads CASSLEGGLSYEQYF. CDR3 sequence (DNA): TGTGCCAGCAGCTTAGAGGGGGGACTCTCCTACGAGCAGTACTTC.